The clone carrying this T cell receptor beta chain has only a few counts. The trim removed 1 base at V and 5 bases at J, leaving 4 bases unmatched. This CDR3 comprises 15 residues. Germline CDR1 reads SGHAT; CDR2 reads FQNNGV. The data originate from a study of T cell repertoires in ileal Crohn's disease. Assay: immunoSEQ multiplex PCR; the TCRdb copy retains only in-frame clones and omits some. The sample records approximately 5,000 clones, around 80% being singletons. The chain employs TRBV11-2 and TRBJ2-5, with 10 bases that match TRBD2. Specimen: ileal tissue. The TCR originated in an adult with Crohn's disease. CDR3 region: CASSLGTSGWETQYF. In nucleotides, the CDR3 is TGTGCCAGCAGCTTAGGGACTAGCGGCTGGGAGACCCAGTACTTC.